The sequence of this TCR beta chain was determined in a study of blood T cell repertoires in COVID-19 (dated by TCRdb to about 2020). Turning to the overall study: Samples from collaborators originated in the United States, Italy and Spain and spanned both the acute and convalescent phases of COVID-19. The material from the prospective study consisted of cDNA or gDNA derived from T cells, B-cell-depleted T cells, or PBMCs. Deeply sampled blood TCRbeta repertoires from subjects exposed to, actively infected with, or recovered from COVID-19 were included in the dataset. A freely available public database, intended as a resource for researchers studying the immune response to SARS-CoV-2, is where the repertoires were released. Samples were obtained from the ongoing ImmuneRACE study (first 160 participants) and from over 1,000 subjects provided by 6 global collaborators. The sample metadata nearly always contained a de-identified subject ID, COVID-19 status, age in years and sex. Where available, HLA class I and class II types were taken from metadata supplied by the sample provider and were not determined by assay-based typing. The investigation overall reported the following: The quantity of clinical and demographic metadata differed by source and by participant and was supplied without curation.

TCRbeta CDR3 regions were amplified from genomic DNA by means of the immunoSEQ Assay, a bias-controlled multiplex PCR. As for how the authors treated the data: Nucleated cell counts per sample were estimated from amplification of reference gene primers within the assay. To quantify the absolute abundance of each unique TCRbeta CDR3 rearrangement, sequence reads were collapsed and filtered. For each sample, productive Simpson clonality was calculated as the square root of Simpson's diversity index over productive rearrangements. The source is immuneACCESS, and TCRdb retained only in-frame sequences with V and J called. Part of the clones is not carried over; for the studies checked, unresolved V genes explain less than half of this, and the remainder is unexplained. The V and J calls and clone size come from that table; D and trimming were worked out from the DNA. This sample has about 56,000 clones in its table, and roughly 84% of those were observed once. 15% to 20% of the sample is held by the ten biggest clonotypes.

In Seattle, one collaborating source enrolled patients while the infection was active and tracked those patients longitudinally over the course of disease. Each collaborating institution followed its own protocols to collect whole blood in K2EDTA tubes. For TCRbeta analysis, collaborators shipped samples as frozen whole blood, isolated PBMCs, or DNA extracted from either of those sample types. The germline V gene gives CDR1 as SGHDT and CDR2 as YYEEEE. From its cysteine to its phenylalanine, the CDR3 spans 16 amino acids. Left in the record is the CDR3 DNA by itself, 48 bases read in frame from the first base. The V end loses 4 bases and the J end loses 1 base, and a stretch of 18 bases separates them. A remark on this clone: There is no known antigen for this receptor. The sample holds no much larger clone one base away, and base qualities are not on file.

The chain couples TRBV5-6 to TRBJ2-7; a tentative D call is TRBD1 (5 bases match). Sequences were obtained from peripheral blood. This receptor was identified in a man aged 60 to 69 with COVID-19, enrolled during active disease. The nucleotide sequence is TGTGCCAGCAGCATCTTGACGCTGACAGCGTCCTACGAGCAGTACTTC. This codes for CASSILTLTASYEQYF. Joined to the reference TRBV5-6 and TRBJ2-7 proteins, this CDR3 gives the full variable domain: DAGVTQSPTHLIKTRGQQVTLRCSPKSGHDTVSWYQQALGQGPQFIFQYYEEEERQRGNFPDRFSGHQFPNYSSELNVNALLLGDSALYLCASSILTLTASYEQYFGPGTRLTVT.